The sequence of this T cell receptor (beta chain) was determined in a study of T-cell reconstitution after alpha-beta-depleted transplantation in children. TCRbeta library preparation incorporated unique molecular identifiers. TCRdb reanalysed the PCR reads using MiXCR and keeps one entry per CDR3 protein. The sample has some 500,000 distinct CDR3 sequences, about 18% seen once. In germline, CDR1 is SGHRS, CDR2 YFSETQ. The CDR3 spans 12 residues. Trimming took off 3 bases at V and 5 bases at J, with 8 bases between the two ends. The J gene is TRBJ1-1, the V gene TRBV5-1; D perhaps matches TRBD1 (6 bases). This sequence originates from a human donor who donated a stem cell graft to a child with acute lymphoblastic leukemia. Here the sequenced sample was PBMCs from the stem cell graft donor, taken from the stem cell graft. The CDR3: CASSYGQTEAFF. DNA for the CDR3: TGCGCCAGCAGCTATGGACAGACTGAAGCTTTCTTT.